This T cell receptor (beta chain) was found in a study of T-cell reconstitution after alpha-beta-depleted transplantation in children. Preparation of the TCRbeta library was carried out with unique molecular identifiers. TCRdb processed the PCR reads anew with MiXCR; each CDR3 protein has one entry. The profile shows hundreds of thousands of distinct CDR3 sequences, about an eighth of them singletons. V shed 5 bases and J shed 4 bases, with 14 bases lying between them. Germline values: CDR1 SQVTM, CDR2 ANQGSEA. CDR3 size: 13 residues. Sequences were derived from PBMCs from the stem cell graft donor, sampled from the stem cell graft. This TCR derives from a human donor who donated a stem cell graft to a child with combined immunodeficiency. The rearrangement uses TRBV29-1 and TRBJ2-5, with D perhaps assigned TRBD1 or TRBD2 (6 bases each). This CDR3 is CSVRGRARETQYF. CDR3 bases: TGCAGCGTTCGGGGGCGGGCCAGAGAGACCCAGTACTTC.